One sample yielded the 14 T cell receptor beta chains listed below, sequenced in a study of glioma-infiltrating T cells. TCR alpha and beta CDR3 regions were amplified from RNA using iRepertoire nested multiplex PCR. TCRdb fed the multiplex PCR reads into MiXCR, producing one record per CDR3 protein. The data show about 89,000 distinct CDR3 sequences, approximately 22% seen once. Sequenced: glioma tissue, nonneoplastic brain tissue, or PBMCs (not recorded which). These receptor sequences come from a human donor with low-grade glioma or glioblastoma, undergoing nonglioma brain surgery, or in good health (not recorded which).

The J gene is TRBJ2-5, the V gene TRBV15, with D perhaps TRBD1 or TRBD2 (5 bases each). CDR1 LNHNV and CDR2 YYDKDF come from the germline V gene (reference sequence). The CDR3 spans 14 residues. Trimming took 1 base from V and 5 from J, leaving 11 bases between them. CDR3 region: CATSRGGPRETQYF. In DNA, the CDR3 is TGTGCCACCAGCAGAGGGGGACCTCGGGAGACCCAGTACTTC.

Comments on this clonotype: A clone one base away is much larger, so this may be a read error. The gene calls are TRBV19 and TRBJ1-5; D call uncertain. Germline-derived CDR1 and CDR2 are LNHDA and SQIVND (reference sequence). The V and J ends lost 5 bases and 0 bases respectively, with 11 bases between them. This CDR3 spans 15 amino acids. The CDR3 spells CASSPDGPSNQPQHF. Here the CDR3 DNA reads TGTGCCAGTAGTCCGGACGGACCTAGCAATCAGCCCCAGCATTTT.

The rearrangement uses TRBV19 and TRBJ2-7; D is perhaps TRBD1 (5 bases). This CDR3 region has 12 residues. Germline values: CDR1 LNHDA, CDR2 SQIVND (reference sequence). Trimming left V 10 bases short and J 1 base short, with 11 bases between. This CDR3 is CATCDSSYEQYF. The CDR3 DNA reads TGTGCCACCTGCGACAGTTCCTACGAGCAGTACTTC.

This clonotype has ten or more counts. The V gene is TRBV19, the J gene TRBJ1-1; D possibly corresponds to TRBD1 (5 bases). Per germline, CDR1 LNHDA and CDR2 SQIVND (reference sequence). V lost 3 bases and J lost 5, with 13 bases in between. The CDR3 spans 14 residues. In DNA form, the CDR3 reads TGTGCCAGTAGTATCGACAGTGGGGCAACTGAAGCTTTCTTT. It encodes CASSIDSGATEAFF.

Many counts were recorded for this clonotype. This chain joins TRBV2 and TRBJ2-2, with D possibly being TRBD2 (6 bases). Germline-derived CDR1 and CDR2 are SNHLY and FYNNEI. The CDR3 is made up of 11 amino acids. V was trimmed by 6 bases and J by 8 bases, leaving 7 bases between them. For the CDR3, the DNA is TGTGCCAGCAGGGGAGGAGGGGAGCTGTTTTTT. This sequence encodes CASRGGGELFF.

This clonotype has a handful of counts. This sequence joins TRBV4-1 and TRBJ2-3, with TRBD2 matching over 13 bases. V shed 3 bases, J shed 5 bases, and the junction held 8 bases outside the gene matches. CDR3 length: 17 amino acids. Germline values: CDR1 MGHRA, CDR2 YSYEKL. The CDR3 DNA reads TGCGCCAGCAGCCAGTACCCGGGACTAGCGGGATTAGATACGCAGTATTTT. Amino acids: CASSQYPGLAGLDTQYF.

The sample holds many counts of this clonotype. The chain employs TRBV20-1 and TRBJ2-7; 8 bases map to TRBD1. There are 18 residues in the CDR3. The J segment lost 1 base and the V segment lost 3 bases, leaving 17 bases of the junction unmatched. Looked up from germline, CDR1 is DFQATT and CDR2 is SNEGSKA (reference sequence). CDR3 coding DNA: TGCAGTGCTAGCGGGTTCGTGGATAAACAGGGGGTGTCCTACGAGCAGTACTTC. It yields the protein CSASGFVDKQGVSYEQYF.

This clonotype has at least ten counts. The genes are TRBV29-1 and TRBJ2-5, with a possible D match to TRBD2 (6 bases). Germline values: CDR1 SQVTM, CDR2 ANQGSEA. This CDR3 spans 11 amino acids. V shed 4 bases and J shed 6 bases, with 9 bases lying between them. The CDR3 region has the DNA TGCAGCGTTGTTAGCGGAAAGACCCAGTACTTC. This sequence encodes CSVVSGKTQYF.

This chain joins TRBV7-9 and TRBJ2-1; TRBD1 matches at 9 bases. Germline CDR1 is SEHNR and CDR2 is FQNEAQ (reference sequence). The CDR3 is 14 residues long. V was pared by 4 bases and J by 4 bases, with 2 bases of the junction left unmatched. CDR3 region: CASSWDREYNEQFF. The CDR3, as DNA: TGTGCCAGCAGCTGGGACAGGGAGTACAATGAGCAGTTCTTC.

This clonotype has at least ten counts. V and J are TRBV29-1 and TRBJ1-1, with a possible D match to TRBD1 (6 bases). The CDR3 length is 16 residues. V dropped 0 bases and J dropped 2 bases, with 16 bases sitting between them. CDR1 and CDR2 from the germline V gene are SQVTM and ANQGSEA. The CDR3 DNA reads as TGCAGCGTTGAAGATCTTTTTACAGGGAGCAACACTGAAGCTTTCTTT. Amino acids: CSVEDLFTGSNTEAFF.

With respect to this clonotype: A much bigger clone sits one base away, suggesting this may be a read error. This chain uses TRBV10-3 with TRBJ1-5; tentatively, D is TRBD1 (5 bases). The CDR3 is 14 amino acids. Trimming shortened V by 6 bases and J by 2 bases, and 11 bases separated the two germline ends. Germline-derived CDR1 and CDR2 are ENHRY and SYGVKD. The CDR3 loop reads CAISARGGNQPQHF. The CDR3 bases are TGTGCCATCAGCGCGAGAGGGGGCAATCAGCCCCAGCATTTT.

To note about this clonotype: The junction differs from germline at one of its ends, possibly a read error. This chain links TRBV18 with TRBJ2-3, with D perhaps TRBD1 or TRBD2 (5 bases each). The CDR3 has 13 amino acids. Germline CDR1 KGHSH, CDR2 LQKENI. CDR3 sequence (DNA): TGTGCCAGCTCACCCGGGACGACAGATACGAAGTATTTT. Protein sequence: CASSPGTTDTKYF.

In its sample, this clonotype ranks as medium-sized (0.01 to 0.1%). This chain uses TRBV20-1 with TRBJ2-7, with D perhaps TRBD1 (6 bases). V lost 5 bases and J 4 bases, leaving 15 bases between the germline ends. The germline V gene encodes CDR1 DFQATT and CDR2 SNEGSKA (reference sequence). The CDR3 is 13 residues long. CDR3 sequence reads: CSAVPGQPYEQYF. The CDR3 DNA is TGCAGTGCTGTACCAGGACAGCCATACGAGCAGTACTTC.

This clonotype was observed many times. The chain uses TRBV10-2 and TRBJ1-6; 7 bases fit TRBD1. The CDR3 totals 16 residues. CDR1 is WSHSY, CDR2 SAAADI, per germline. V was pared by 2 bases and J by 10 bases, with 11 bases of the junction left unmatched. The DNA of the CDR3 is TGCGCCAGCAGTGAGACGGTGACAGGGCGTCTCTCACCCCTCCACTTT. This gives the protein CASSETVTGRLSPLHF.